These 21 T cell receptor beta chains were all obtained from the same sample, sequenced in a study of T cell responses to AZD1222 COVID-19 vaccine. This table comes from immunoSEQ multiplex PCR, and its TCRdb copy is limited to in-frame clones, with some not included. In the table there are roughly 120,000 clones, roughly 90% of which are singletons. The starting material was peripheral blood, obtained on day 0 of AZD1222 vaccination. These receptors all stem from an adult in good health.

The genes are TRBV30 and TRBJ1-2; D might be TRBD1 (5 bases). CDR1 and CDR2 (germline): GTSNPN, SVGIG (reference sequence). V was trimmed by 0 bases and J by 3 bases, leaving 17 bases between them. The CDR3 spans 16 residues. The CDR3 bases are TGTGCCTGGAGTGTCTGGGACCAACGGACGTACTATGGCTACACCTTC. Its translation: CAWSVWDQRTYYGYTF.

V usage is TRBV5-4 and J usage is TRBJ2-1, with D possibly matching TRBD2 (6 bases). The CDR3 runs 15 residues. Germline CDR1 and CDR2: SGHNT and YYREEE (reference sequence). Trimming removed 0 bases at V and 7 bases at J, with 14 bases between. In DNA, the CDR3 is TGTGCCAGCAGCTTGGGTGCGGGGCTTAGAAATGAGCAGTTCTTC. Protein sequence: CASSLGAGLRNEQFF.

The chain carries TRBV7-6 and TRBJ1-4, with D perhaps TRBD1 (5 bases). Germline CDR1 reads SGHVS; CDR2 reads FNYEAQ. The germline V and J ends were trimmed by 0 bases and 4 bases, with 12 bases remaining between them. The CDR3 loop spans 16 amino acids. CDR3 bases: TGTGCCAGCAGCTTAGCTTCTTGGGGCCTTAATGAAAAACTGTTTTTT. Its translation: CASSLASWGLNEKLFF.

The rearrangement uses TRBV6-2 or TRBV6-3 and TRBJ2-6; 7 bases agree with TRBD2. Per germline, CDR1 MNHEY and CDR2 SVGEGT. CDR3 length: 16 residues. J gave up 2 bases and V 5 bases, and 6 bases lay outside the gene matches. CDR3 loop: CASSPLGGAGANVLTF. The DNA of the CDR3 is TGTGCCAGCAGTCCACTGGGGGGGGCTGGGGCCAACGTCCTGACTTTC.

J is TRBJ1-4 and V is TRBV3-1 (or the pseudogene TRBV3-2); D might be TRBD1 (6 bases). The CDR3 spans 15 residues. CDR1 is LGHDT, CDR2 YNNKEL, per germline (reference sequence). Trimming took 4 bases from V and 4 from J, leaving 13 bases between them. The CDR3 loop is CASSPTGPYNEKLFF. The CDR3 DNA reads as TGTGCCAGCAGCCCGACAGGACCATATAATGAAAAACTGTTTTTT.

The chain joins TRBV9 to TRBJ2-7, with D perhaps TRBD1 (6 bases). Germline CDR1 reads SGDLS; CDR2 reads YYNGEE. CDR3 length equals 15 residues. The V and J ends lost 4 bases and 6 bases respectively, with 20 bases between them. The CDR3 sequence is CASSPLVGAHIEQYF. DNA for the CDR3: TGTGCCAGCAGCCCTCTCGTGGGGGCCCACATCGAGCAGTACTTC.

V usage is TRBV5-1 and J usage is TRBJ2-3; D is unclear. Germline V gene lookup returns CDR1 SGHRS and CDR2 YFSETQ. V shed 5 bases and J shed 2 bases, with 9 bases lying between them. The CDR3 is made up of 13 amino acids. This chain's CDR3 is CASREDVTDTQYF. The CDR3 DNA sequence: TGCGCCAGCAGAGAGGACGTCACAGATACGCAGTATTTT.

The chain is built from TRBV3-1 (or the pseudogene TRBV3-2) and TRBJ2-7, with D tentatively TRBD1 or TRBD2 (5 bases each). Trimming cost V 5 bases and J 1 base, with 9 bases left between them. CDR3 length equals 13 residues. CDR1 LGHDT and CDR2 YNNKEL come from the germline V gene (reference sequence). Written as DNA, the CDR3 is TGTGCCAGCAGCGGGGACGGGTCCTACGAGCAGTACTTC. Translated: CASSGDGSYEQYF.

This chain connects TRBV25-1 to TRBJ1-1, with D unclear. V was trimmed by 6 bases and J by 5 bases, leaving 10 bases between them. CDR3 length: 12 residues. CDR1 and CDR2 from the germline V gene are MGHDK and SYGVNS. The DNA for the CDR3 is TGTGCCAGCAGGACCGTTGGGACTGAAGCTTTCTTT. It is translated as CASRTVGTEAFF.

This clone was recorded once. This sequence joins TRBV10-3 and TRBJ2-1, with 8 bases identical to TRBD2. The CDR3 is 13 residues long. V was clipped by 2 bases and J by 8 bases; unmatched bases: 2. The germline V gene has CDR1 ENHRY and CDR2 SYGVKD. The CDR3, as DNA: TGTGCCATCAGTGAGCGGGGGGGTGATGAGCAGTTCTTC. Its translation is CAISERGGDEQFF.

This chain uses TRBV6-5 with TRBJ1-1; D gene ambiguous. Trimming took 3 bases from V and 1 from J, leaving 9 bases between them. CDR1 is MNHEY and CDR2 is SVGAGI in the germline V gene. The CDR3 is 14 amino acids. The CDR3 region has the DNA TGTGCCAGCAGTTATAACGAGAAGAACACTGAAGCTTTCTTT. It specifies CASSYNEKNTEAFF.

The gene calls are TRBV7-2 and TRBJ1-4; maybe TRBD1 (6 bases). Germline lookup yields CDR1 SGHTA and CDR2 FQGNSA. The CDR3 spans 14 residues. Between the trimmed V and J ends, which lost 5 bases and 8 bases, there was a span of 15 bases. This CDR3 is CASSPGTDREKLFF. CDR3 nucleotides: TGTGCCAGCAGCCCCGGGACCGACAGGGAAAAACTGTTTTTT. The complete variable domain, with remaining parts taken from reference TRBV7-2 and TRBJ1-4, reads GAGVSQSPSNKVTEKGKDVELRCDPISGHTALYWYRQSLGQGLEFLIYFQGNSAPDKSGLPSDRFSAERTGGSVSTLTIQRTQQEDSAVYLCASSPGTDREKLFFGSGTQLSVL.

This chain's CDR3 is CASSRQGGSSGNTIYF. CDR3 sequence (DNA): TGTGCCAGTAGTAGACAGGGGGGAAGCTCTGGAAACACCATATATTTT. V and J are TRBV19 and TRBJ1-3, with 9 bases fitting TRBD1. V lost 4 bases, J lost 0 bases, and 4 bases stayed unmatched. The CDR3 has 16 residues. The V gene's germline CDR1 is LNHDA and CDR2 SQIVND (reference sequence).

The chain joins TRBV5-1 to TRBJ2-7; TRBD1 matches at 9 bases. The CDR3 is 14 residues long. V shed 0 bases and J 7 bases; nucleotides not matched to a gene: 5. Germline V gene lookup returns CDR1 SGHRS and CDR2 YFSETQ. CDR3 sequence reads: CASSLAGTGREQYF. The CDR3 nucleotides are TGCGCCAGCAGCTTGGCAGGGACAGGGAGGGAGCAGTACTTC. Supplemented by reference TRBV5-1 and TRBJ2-7, the full variable domain reads KAGVTQTPRYLIKTRGQQVTLSCSPISGHRSVSWYQQTPGQGLQFLFEYFSETQRNKGNFPGRFSGRQFSNSRSEMNVSTLELGDSALYLCASSLAGTGREQYFGPGTRLTVT.

J is TRBJ1-6 and V is TRBV6-5; 9 bases match TRBD1. The CDR3 has 14 residues. Per germline, CDR1 MNHEY and CDR2 SVGAGI. The J segment lost 8 bases and the V segment lost 10 bases, leaving 9 bases of the junction unmatched. The CDR3: CAIMKGQGYSPLHF. The CDR3 DNA follows: TGTGCCATTATGAAGGGACAGGGATATTCACCCCTCCACTTT.

The chain has TRBV19 and TRBJ1-2; 7 nucleotides align to TRBD1. This CDR3 has 16 amino acids. Trimming cost V 7 bases and J 0 bases; bases outside gene matches: 11. Germline V CDR1 and CDR2: LNHDA, SQIVND (reference sequence). The CDR3 nucleotides read TGTGCCAGTACTTGGACAGGCATTGGATCTAACTATGGCTACACCTTC. Amino acid sequence: CASTWTGIGSNYGYTF.

The V call is TRBV5-1, the J call TRBJ1-1; tentatively, D is TRBD1 (6 bases). Germline loops: CDR1 SGHRS, CDR2 YFSETQ. The length of the CDR3 is 18 residues. Between the trimmed V and J ends, which lost 3 bases and 1 base, there was a span of 22 bases. CDR3 bases: TGCGCCAGCAGCTCCCTAGGGGGGCCGAGGGTACGGAACACTGAAGCTTTCTTT. It is translated as CASSSLGGPRVRNTEAFF.

The gene calls are TRBV4-1 and TRBJ2-7; D possibly corresponds to TRBD1 (7 bases). The germline V and J ends were trimmed by 0 bases and 2 bases, with 11 bases remaining between them. Germline V gives CDR1 MGHRA, CDR2 YSYEKL. The CDR3 spans 15 residues. The CDR3 bases are TGCGCCAGCAGCCAAGAGCAGGGGGGAACCTACGAGCAGTACTTC. This translates into CASSQEQGGTYEQYF.

This chain connects TRBV19 to TRBJ1-5; D is unresolved. The CDR3 length is 13 residues. V was clipped by 8 bases and J by 1 base, with 9 bases between them. Germline CDR1 is LNHDA and CDR2 is SQIVND (reference sequence). Here the CDR3 reads CASDDSSNQPQHF. CDR3 coding DNA: TGTGCCAGTGATGACTCGAGCAATCAGCCCCAGCATTTT.

The chain has TRBV7-3 and TRBJ1-1; D call uncertain. Germline V lookup: CDR1 SGHTA, CDR2 FQGTGA. The CDR3 consists of 18 residues. V was shortened by 4 bases and J by 1 base, with 22 bases between the two germline ends. The CDR3 spells CASSSLQIGRLTNTEAFF. The CDR3 region has the DNA TGTGCCAGCAGCTCACTACAGATAGGAAGACTTACGAACACTGAAGCTTTCTTT.

The chain is built from TRBV5-1 and TRBJ2-3; 10 bases fit TRBD2. After removal of 4 bases from V and 5 bases from J, the junction contained 7 bases not matched to a gene. The germline V gene encodes CDR1 SGHRS and CDR2 YFSETQ. The CDR3 consists of 15 residues. The CDR3 sequence is CASSRLAGAGDTQYF. Written as DNA, the CDR3 is TGCGCCAGCAGCAGGCTAGCGGGGGCGGGAGATACGCAGTATTTT.